The 15 T cell receptor beta chains below were found in one sample sequenced in a study of Ad26.COV2.S vaccination and SARS-CoV-2 variants. Noted treatment: 15 to 20 received Ad26.COV2.S at low or high dose, single or two shots; a few received placebo; per-sample allocation not given. Samples came from day 63 after the first vaccine or placebo injection. Sequencing used immunoSEQ multiplex PCR; TCRdb keeps in-frame clones, though not all of them. Here the sample spans hundreds of thousands of clones, around 83% being singletons. The starting material was peripheral blood, obtained in a trial of Ad26.COV2.S vaccine versus placebo. The receptors come from a person between 18 and 59 years old who received the Ad26.COV2.S COVID-19 vaccine or a placebo.

This chain links TRBV27 with TRBJ1-5, with D uncertain. The CDR3 is made up of 14 amino acids. CDR1 MNHEY and CDR2 SMNVEV come from the germline V gene (reference sequence). Trimming took 5 bases from V and 5 from J, leaving 13 bases between them. This chain's CDR3 is CASSLRRNDQPQHF. DNA of the CDR3: TGTGCCAGCAGTCTCCGACGTAACGATCAGCCCCAGCATTTT.

The chain has TRBV18 and TRBJ2-1; 8 bases are shared with TRBD2. Germline V gene lookup returns CDR1 KGHSH and CDR2 LQKENI. V dropped 4 bases and J dropped 5; count of bases not matched to a gene: 7. The CDR3 loop spans 15 amino acids. CDR3 in amino acids: CASSRGLAGHNEQFF. CDR3 nucleotide sequence: TGTGCCAGCTCACGGGGGCTAGCGGGTCACAATGAGCAGTTCTTC.

The rearrangement links TRBV7-2 to TRBJ1-5; D not certain. The ends were cut back, 1 base at V and 5 bases at J, with 12 bases in the middle. This CDR3 is 15 amino acids long. Per germline, CDR1 SGHTA and CDR2 FQGNSA. The chain's CDR3 is CASSLVAERDQPQHF. For the CDR3, the DNA is TGTGCCAGCAGCTTAGTGGCAGAAAGGGATCAGCCCCAGCATTTT.

This clone has just one count. The V gene is TRBV28, the J gene TRBJ2-3; 11 bases match TRBD2. The junction had 2 bases not matched to a gene; V was cut back by 2 bases and J by 4 bases. The CDR3 loop spans 15 amino acids. CDR1 and CDR2 (germline): MDHEN, SYDVKM. CDR3 loop: CASSLTSGSPDTQYF. CDR3 DNA: TGTGCCAGCAGTTTAACTAGCGGGAGTCCAGATACGCAGTATTTT.

This chain connects TRBV5-1 to TRBJ1-1; D gene uncertain. V dropped 0 bases and J dropped 4 bases, with 16 bases sitting between them. Germline V gene sequence: CDR1 SGHRS, CDR2 YFSETQ. This CDR3 contains 16 residues. CDR3 region: CASSLAGGPAGTEAFF. The DNA of the CDR3 is TGCGCCAGCAGCTTGGCCGGCGGGCCGGCGGGCACTGAAGCTTTCTTT.

The chain uses TRBV23-1 and TRBJ1-5; D perhaps matches TRBD1 (5 bases). TRBV23-1 is noted as an ORF with a role that remains uncertain. V shed 3 bases and J shed 4 bases, with 22 bases lying between them. This CDR3 region has 18 residues. The CDR3 nucleotides read TGCGCCAGCAGTCATAGGGGAAGGATTCTTAAGAAAAATCAGCCCCAGCATTTT. This sequence encodes CASSHRGRILKKNQPQHF.

This clone occurred once. V and J are TRBV27 and TRBJ2-3; maybe TRBD2 (6 bases). The CDR3 length is 18 residues. The ends were cut back, 4 bases at V and 2 bases at J, with 22 bases in the middle. In germline, CDR1 is MNHEY, CDR2 SMNVEV (reference sequence). CDR3 residues: CASSSLTFGGRDTDTQYF. DNA of the CDR3: TGTGCCAGCAGTTCCTTGACCTTCGGGGGTCGGGACACAGATACGCAGTATTTT.

The chain carries TRBV5-8 and TRBJ2-5; D gene uncertain. Germline V gives CDR1 SGHTS, CDR2 YDEGEE. V dropped 3 bases and J dropped 2 bases, with 11 bases sitting between them. The CDR3 spans 14 residues. The chain's CDR3 is CASSSPPSQETQYF. For the CDR3, the DNA is TGTGCCAGCAGCTCCCCCCCCTCTCAAGAGACCCAGTACTTC.

The V gene is TRBV2, the J gene TRBJ2-4, with 7 bases aligning to TRBD2. The length of the CDR3 is 14 residues. The trim removed 6 bases at V and 5 bases at J, leaving 7 bases unmatched. Germline values: CDR1 SNHLY, CDR2 FYNNEI. CDR3 DNA: TGTGCCAGCAGGGTAGGGACTACCCAAAACATTCAGTACTTC. Translation: CASRVGTTQNIQYF.

The chain recombines TRBV6-4 with TRBJ1-1; perhaps TRBD1 as D (6 bases). Germline values: CDR1 MRHNA, CDR2 SNTAGT. Trimming cost V 8 bases and J 9 bases, with 25 bases left between them. The CDR3 is 15 amino acids. CDR3 loop: CASSPDRNGERKAFF. The CDR3 DNA sequence: TGTGCCAGCTCCCCGGACAGAAATGGGGAGAGAAAAGCTTTCTTT.

This clone was found once. J is TRBJ2-7 and V is TRBV10-3; D not certain. CDR1 ENHRY and CDR2 SYGVKD come from the germline V gene. The CDR3 contains 12 residues. V lost 6 bases and J 1 base, leaving 7 bases between the germline ends. CDR3 residues: CAIRGFSYEQYF. The CDR3, as DNA: TGTGCCATCAGGGGTTTTTCCTACGAGCAGTACTTC.

This chain connects TRBV7-6 to TRBJ2-5, with 7 bases lining up with TRBD2. CDR1 is SGHVS, CDR2 FNYEAQ, per germline. Trimming removed 7 bases from V and 1 base from J; junction bases left unmatched: 9. This CDR3 spans 15 amino acids. CDR3 in amino acids: CASNHGGGFQETQYF. The DNA of the CDR3 is TGTGCCAGCAACCATGGGGGGGGTTTCCAAGAGACCCAGTACTTC.

Comments on this clone: One end of the junction varies from germline; a read error may be responsible. The rearrangement joins TRBV24-1 to TRBJ2-2; 10 bases are shared with TRBD1. CDR1 KGHDR and CDR2 SFDVKD come from the germline V gene. The CDR3 has 16 amino acids. In DNA form, the CDR3 reads TGTGCCGCCAGTGATTCGGGACAGGGGATCACCGGGGAGCTGTTTTTT. It translates to CAASDSGQGITGELFF.

The gene calls are TRBV29-1 and TRBJ1-1; maybe TRBD1 (5 bases). This CDR3 is built from 15 residues. Between the trimmed V and J ends, which lost 3 bases and 4 bases, there was a span of 18 bases. CDR1 SQVTM and CDR2 ANQGSEA come from the germline V gene. CDR3 sequence: CSVDGFFRGSTEAFF. CDR3 DNA: TGCAGCGTTGATGGGTTTTTCCGGGGGAGCACTGAAGCTTTCTTT. Using reference TRBV29-1 and TRBJ1-1 for the parts outside the CDR3, the full variable domain is SAVISQKPSRDICQRGTSLTIQCQVDSQVTMMFWYRQQPGQSLTLIATANQGSEATYESGFVIDKFPISRPNLTFSTLTVSNMSPEDSSIYLCSVDGFFRGSTEAFFGQGTRLTVV.

On this clone: This specimen includes other DNA sequences encoding the same CDR3. The chain's CDR3 is CASSRGGNEQFF. The CDR3 nucleotides are TGTGCCAGCAGCCGTGGGGGGAATGAGCAGTTCTTC. This chain uses TRBV11-3 with TRBJ2-1; D possibly corresponds to TRBD2 (6 bases). There are 12 residues in the CDR3. CDR1 SGHNT and CDR2 YENEEA come from the germline V gene. V was cut by 5 bases and J by 7 bases, with 9 bases left in between.